A selection of T cell receptor beta chains follows, all from one sample in a study of shared clonotypes between healthy human individuals. Assay used: immunoSEQ multiplex PCR; TCRdb lists only in-frame clones, some missing. The sample gives about 2.3 million clones, 90% to 95% of which show up once; about 0.39% is in the top ten. Material for sequencing was naive CD4+ T cells from PBMCs. The origin of the receptors is a young man in good health. Some clones in this sample may be carry-over from other donors' samples. CDR3s include the opening cysteine and the closing phenylalanine or tryptophan. A D gene is named only where the DNA matches it firmly. Size is omitted from some rows. Given values are once, few, many or a class for expanded clones.

D gene | clone size | J gene | V gene | CDR3 DNA | CDR3 protein
. | once | TRBJ2-7 | TRBV6-1 | TGTGCCAGCAGTGAAGTGGGGGACAACTACGAGCAGTACTTC | CASSEVGDNYEQYF
TRBD2 | once | TRBJ2-1 | TRBV10-3 | TGTGCCATCAGTTACGGGGGGAGCTCCTACAATGAGCAGTTCTTC | CAISYGGSSYNEQFF
. | . | TRBJ2-1 | TRBV7-3 | TGTGCCAGCAGCTTCTCACCGGGACTCCCCCCAAATGAGCAGTTCTTC | CASSFSPGLPPNEQFF
. | . | TRBJ2-1 | TRBV7-3 | TGTGCCAGCAGCTCAAGCCCCTCGCAGACGGCGCAGTTCTTC | CASSSSPSQTAQFF
TRBD1 | . | TRBJ1-5 | TRBV7-2 | TGTGCCAGCAGCTTAGTGACAGGGAGCAATCAGCCCCAGCATTTT | CASSLVTGSNQPQHF
TRBD1 | . | TRBJ1-5 | TRBV5-1 | TGCGCCAGCAGCTTGGCAGGGGGGGACCAGCCCCAGCATTTT | CASSLAGGDQPQHF
. | . | TRBJ2-7 | TRBV11-2 | TGTGCCAGCAGCTTAGGTGTTTTAGCGGCGTTGAAGCAGTACTTC | CASSLGVLAALKQYF
TRBD2 | . | TRBJ2-1 | TRBV27 | TGTGCCAGCAGAAAACTAGCGGGGGGCCCCAATGAGCAGTTCTTC | CASRKLAGGPNEQFF
TRBD2 | . | TRBJ2-7 | TRBV7-2 | TGTGCCAGCAGCTTCCTTACTAGCGGGGAAATAGAGCAGTACTTC | CASSFLTSGEIEQYF
TRBD1 | . | TRBJ2-7 | TRBV28 | TGTGCCAGCAACCCGGGACAGGGGTACGAGCAGTACTTC | CASNPGQGYEQYF
TRBD2 | . | TRBJ2-7 | TRBV7-2 | TGTGCCAGCAGCTTAAGGAGGACTAGCGAGCAGTACTTC | CASSLRRTSEQYF
. | . | TRBJ1-3 | TRBV19 | TGTGCCAGTAGTATGACAGCGATCTCTGGAAACACCATATATTTT | CASSMTAISGNTIYF
TRBD1 | . | TRBJ1-4 | TRBV5-4 | TGTGCCAGCAGCTTGGGGGGGACAGATGAAAAACTGTTTTTT | CASSLGGTDEKLFF
. | . | TRBJ1-2 | TRBV6-1 | TGTGCCAGCAGTGAACGGACAGCTTATGGCTACACCTTC | CASSERTAYGYTF
. | . | TRBJ2-7 | TRBV11-2 | TGTGCCAGCAGCTTAGGGACGGGACTCTCCTACGAGCAGTACTTC | CASSLGTGLSYEQYF
. | . | TRBJ2-3 | TRBV5-1 | TGCGCCAGCAGCTTGGGGGCGGACATGAGGGATACGCAGTATTTT | CASSLGADMRDTQYF
. | . | TRBJ2-2 | TRBV5-1 | TGCGCCAGCAATATGGCAGGGTCCACCGGGGAGCTGTTTTTT | CASNMAGSTGELFF
. | . | TRBJ2-1 | TRBV18 | TGTGCCAGCTCACCCAGGGTCGGCTCCTACAATGAGCAGTTCTTC | CASSPRVGSYNEQFF
TRBD2 | . | TRBJ2-3 | TRBV4-2 | TGTGCCAGCAGCCAAGTCCGCGGGAGCCCCAGCACAGATACGCAGTATTTT | CASSQVRGSPSTDTQYF
TRBD2 | . | TRBJ2-3 | TRBV4-3 | TGCGCCAGCAGCCAAGAAGCGGGAGGGAGGGATACGCAGTATTTT | CASSQEAGGRDTQYF
. | . | TRBJ2-5 | TRBV29-1 | TGCAGCGTTGTCCCGGGGAATGTCGAGACCCAGTACTTC | CSVVPGNVETQYF
TRBD2 | . | TRBJ2-5 | TRBV5-1 | TGCGCCAGCAGCGCGAGCGGGAGAAGAGTGGCGGAGACCCAGTACTTC | CASSASGRRVAETQYF
TRBD2 | . | TRBJ2-3 | TRBV7-9 | TGTGCCATAAAGCGGGACCGCACAGATACGCAGTATTTT | CAIKRDRTDTQYF
. | . | TRBJ1-1 | TRBV30 | TGTGCCTGGGAGGGAGGGACCGAAGCTTTCTTT | CAWEGGTEAFF
TRBD1 | . | TRBJ2-1 | TRBV5-4 | TGTGCCAGCAGCCGAGGACAGGGCTACAATGAGCAGTTCTTC | CASSRGQGYNEQFF
. | . | TRBJ1-1 | TRBV4-2 | TGTGCCAGCAGCCTGGAAACTGAACGCGGGACTGAAGCTTTCTTT | CASSLETERGTEAFF
. | . | TRBJ2-5 | TRBV4-1 | TGCGCCAGCAGGATGGGGGAGACCCAGTACTTC | CASRMGETQYF